These T cell receptor beta chains were read from a single sample in a study of T cells in Graves' hyperthyroidism and ophthalmopathy. From the multiplex PCR reads, TCRdb called clonotypes with MiXCR, one entry per CDR3 protein. The sample lists some 400,000 distinct CDR3 sequences, 15% to 20% occurring once. Sequenced material: blood. The receptors originated from a woman aged 18-30 years with Graves' hyperthyroidism. Both conserved end residues are part of each CDR3. D genes are given only for firm matches. Where a row states a size, it is once, few, many or the class of an expanded clone; other rows omit it.

>TRBV2|few|TRBJ1-5|-
TGTGCCAGCAGTGAAGTTGGGGAGGCTCAGCCCCAGCATTTT
CASSEVGEAQPQHF
>TRBV15|many|TRBJ2-7|-
TGTGCCACCAGCAGAGATAAGGGCACCTACGAGCAGTACTTC
CATSRDKGTYEQYF
>TRBV24-1|-|TRBJ2-2|-
TGTGCCACCAGTGGGGCTAGCCGACCCACCGGGGAGCTGTTTTTT
CATSGASRPTGELFF
>TRBV5-1|-|TRBJ2-2|-
TGCGCCAGCAGCTTGGATAGGTCCCAGAACACCGGGGAGCTGTTTTTT
CASSLDRSQNTGELFF
>TRBV20-1|many|TRBJ1-1|TRBD1
TGCAGTGGCTATATTTGGGGACAGGGCCATGAAGCTTTCTTT
CSGYIWGQGHEAFF
>TRBV12-3/TRBV12-4|many|TRBJ1-2|-
TGTGCCAGCAGTTTAGAACGGGGATACTATGGCTACACCTTC
CASSLERGYYGYTF
>TRBV6-1|-|TRBJ2-7|-
TGTGCCAGCAGTATGGTAGCGTCGAGCTCCTACGAGCAGTACTTC
CASSMVASSSYEQYF
>TRBV7-6|-|TRBJ2-2|-
TGTGAGGACGCTAACACCGGGGAGCTGTTTTTT
CEDANTGELFF
>TRBV5-8|many|TRBJ2-5|-
TGTGCCAGCAGCTTCTTACAGGCCCAAGAGACCCAGTACTTC
CASSFLQAQETQYF
>TRBV29-1|many|TRBJ1-1|-
TGCAGCGTTGGGGGGGGCGAGGGCACTGAAGCTTTCTTT
CSVGGGEGTEAFF
>TRBV29-1|-|TRBJ2-2|TRBD2
TGCAGCGTTAAGAGCGGGGGGGCATCCGGGGAGCTGTTTTTT
CSVKSGGASGELFF
>TRBV28|many|TRBJ1-1|-
TGTGCCAGCGGGTTTTATGGAAGTTTTGAGCGGAACACTGAAGCTTTCTTT
CASGFYGSFERNTEAFF
>TRBV5-1|many|TRBJ2-7|-
TGCGCCAGCACCTCAGGGTCCTACGAGCAGTACTTC
CASTSGSYEQYF
>TRBV28|many|TRBJ2-7|-
TGTGCCAGCAGTTTTTCACGACAGGACGGACACTACGAGCAGTACTTC
CASSFSRQDGHYEQYF
>TRBV24-1|many|TRBJ2-7|-
TGTGCCACCAGTGGGGACAACTCCTACGAGCAGTACTTC
CATSGDNSYEQYF
>TRBV20-1|many|TRBJ2-7|TRBD1
TGCAGTGCTTCCGGGACAGGGAGATACGAGCAGTACTTC
CSASGTGRYEQYF
>TRBV2|-|TRBJ1-6|TRBD1
TGTGCCGCTCGGGACAGGGAAGGCTCACCCCTCCACTTT
CAARDREGSPLHF
>TRBV6-1|many|TRBJ2-5|-
TGTGCCAGCAGTGACTTCGGGGGAGAGACCCAGTACTTC
CASSDFGGETQYF
>TRBV7-9|many|TRBJ1-3|TRBD1
TGTGCCAGCATCGTAGGGGGCGCTGGAAACACCATATATTTT
CASIVGGAGNTIYF
>TRBV11-2|many|TRBJ2-5|-
TGTGCCAGCAGCTTAGGGTTCCTACCCGCGTTCGTGGATGAAAAAGAGACCCAGTACTTC
CASSLGFLPAFVDEKETQYF
>TRBV2|many|TRBJ2-5|-
TGTGCCGCAAAGGCCAGAAGCGTCGAGACCCAGTACTTC
CAAKARSVETQYF
>TRBV28|many|TRBJ1-5|-
TGTGCCAGCAGTTGGCTGGGGGATCAGCCCCAGCATTTT
CASSWLGDQPQHF
>TRBV30|few|TRBJ1-2|-
TGTGCCTGGATTGAAGGATTTGATGGCTACACCTTC
CAWIEGFDGYTF
>TRBV6-5|many|TRBJ1-2|-
TGTGCCAGCAGCGGTAATCCAGGGGTCGGCTACACCTTC
CASSGNPGVGYTF
>TRBV6-1|many|TRBJ1-1|-
TGTGCCAGCAGGGGGGTGAGCACTGAAGCTTTCTTT
CASRGVSTEAFF
>TRBV19|-|TRBJ2-2|TRBD2
TGTGCCAGTAGTATTTCAGGACTAAGCGGGGGTTCGGACGGGGAGCTGTGTTTT
CASSISGLSGGSDGELCF
>TRBV7-3|once|TRBJ2-7|TRBD2
TGTGCCAGCAGCTTATTAAGGACTAGCGATAACTCCTACGAGCAGTACTTC
CASSLLRTSDNSYEQYF
>TRBV28|many|TRBJ1-2|-
TGTGCCAGCAGTTCCCCGTATGGCTACACCTTC
CASSSPYGYTF
>TRBV7-3|-|TRBJ2-5|-
TGTGCCAGCAGCCAAAGCGAGACCCAGTACTTC
CASSQSETQYF
>TRBV11-1|many|TRBJ2-5|-
TGTGCCAGCAGCCCGCAGGAAGAAGAGACCCAGTACTTC
CASSPQEEETQYF
>TRBV5-1|many|TRBJ2-7|TRBD1
TGCGCCAGCAGCTCTACAGGGGAAAGCTACGAGCAGTACTTC
CASSSTGESYEQYF
>TRBV20-1|few|TRBJ2-1|-
TGCAGTGCTGGGTCCGACTACAATGAGCAGTTCTTC
CSAGSDYNEQFF
>TRBV24-1|many|TRBJ2-2|TRBD1
TGTGCCACCAGACAGACAGGGGGCTCCGGGGAGCTGTTTTTT
CATRQTGGSGELFF
>TRBV2|many|TRBJ1-1|-
TGTGCCAGCAGTGCCTCGGAGCCCGCTGAAGCTTTCTTT
CASSASEPAEAFF
>TRBV2|many|TRBJ2-5|TRBD1
TGTGCCAGCAGAGGCCTAGGCAGGGGGCCAGAGACCCAGTACTTC
CASRGLGRGPETQYF
>TRBV12-3/TRBV12-4|many|TRBJ2-7|-
TGTGCCAGCAGTTCCCGACAGGAGCAGTACTTC
CASSSRQEQYF
>TRBV19|-|TRBJ1-2|-
TGTGCCAGTAATTCCCCGGGGGCGAACTATGGCTACACCTTC
CASNSPGANYGYTF
>TRBV10-2|-|TRBJ1-3|-
TGCTCCAGCAGCAGAGATTCTGGAAACACCATATATTTT
CSSSRDSGNTIYF
>TRBV12-3/TRBV12-4|many|TRBJ1-3|-
TGTGCCAGCAGTTTAGGTAGTCGGGGGTCTGGAAACACCATATATTTT
CASSLGSRGSGNTIYF
>TRBV29-1|many|TRBJ1-1|-
TGCAGCGTTGAAGATCCGACACGGAACACTGAAGCTTTCTTT
CSVEDPTRNTEAFF
>TRBV25-1|many|TRBJ1-5|-
TGTGCCAGCAGCCGCCGCCCAAGGGACCATCTTCAAGGGCGCAATCAGCCCCAGCATTTT
CASSRRPRDHLQGRNQPQHF
>TRBV12-3/TRBV12-4|many|TRBJ1-1|-
TGTGCCAGCAGTTTTGGGGGCCTTGAAGCTTTCTTT
CASSFGGLEAFF
>TRBV9|-|TRBJ2-5|-
TGTGCCAGCAGCGTCACGGGGGAAGAGAGCCAGTACTTC
CASSVTGEESQYF
>TRBV25-1|many|TRBJ2-7|-
TGTGCCAGCAGTGGCTTCTGGGACGAGCAGTACTTC
CASSGFWDEQYF
>TRBV20-1|many|TRBJ2-7|-
TGCAGTGCTAGAGAGTACAGAACAGCGACCTACGAGCAGTACTTC
CSAREYRTATYEQYF
>TRBV6-5|many|TRBJ1-1|TRBD1
TGTGCCAGCAGTTATCGGACAGGGGAGACTGAAGCTTTCTTT
CASSYRTGETEAFF
>TRBV20-1|many|TRBJ1-6|-
TGCAGTGCTAGAGAGAGGGCAGGGTGTAACGGTTCACCCCTCCACTTT
CSARERAGCNGSPLHF
>TRBV6-2/TRBV6-3|many|TRBJ1-1|TRBD1
TGTGCCAGCAGTTTGAGGACAGGGGCCATTAATACTGAAGCTTTCTTT
CASSLRTGAINTEAFF
>TRBV12-3/TRBV12-4|-|TRBJ1-5|-
TGTGCCAGCAGTACCGTACAGGTTCAGCCTCAGCATTTT
CASSTVQVQPQHF
>TRBV2|many|TRBJ1-5|-
TGTGCCAGCGAGACAGGTGACAATCAGCCCCAGCATTTT
CASETGDNQPQHF
>TRBV12-3/TRBV12-4|-|TRBJ1-5|-
TGTGCCAGCAGTCCGGGGCCACCGTCCTTGCCCCAGCATTTT
CASSPGPPSLPQHF